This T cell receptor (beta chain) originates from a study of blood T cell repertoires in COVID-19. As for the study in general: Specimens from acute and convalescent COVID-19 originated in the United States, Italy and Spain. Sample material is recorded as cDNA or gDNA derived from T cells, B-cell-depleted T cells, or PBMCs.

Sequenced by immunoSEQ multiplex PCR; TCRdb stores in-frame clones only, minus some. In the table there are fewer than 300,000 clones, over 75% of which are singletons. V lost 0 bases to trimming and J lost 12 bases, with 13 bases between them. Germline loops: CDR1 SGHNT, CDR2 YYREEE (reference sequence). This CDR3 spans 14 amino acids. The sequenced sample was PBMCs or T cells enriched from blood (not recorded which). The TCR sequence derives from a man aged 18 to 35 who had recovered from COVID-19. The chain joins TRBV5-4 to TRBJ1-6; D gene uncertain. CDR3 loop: CASSLDRKFGPLHF. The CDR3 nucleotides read TGTGCCAGCAGCTTGGACCGAAAATTCGGACCCCTCCACTTT.